These T cell receptor beta chains were read from a single sample in a study of Tregs in tolerant kidney transplant recipients. Libraries were prepared by immunoSEQ multiplex PCR; TCRdb keeps only in-frame clonotypes and omits some of them. The repertoire has approximately 260,000 clones, 80% to 85% of them found once; the top ten carry roughly 0.67%. Sequenced input: CD4+ T cells from blood. The receptor source for this set is a human donor in good health. Both conserved end residues are part of each CDR3. D genes are given only for firm matches. Some rows mark clone size as missing; the rest say once, few, many or name a class of expanded clone.

clone_size d_call j_call v_call cdr3_nt cdr3_aa
few TRBD1 TRBJ1-2 TRBV29-1 TGCAGCGTTACGGGACAGGGGGCTTGGGGCTACACCTTC CSVTGQGAWGYTF
- TRBD2 TRBJ2-1 TRBV6-4 TGTGCCAGCAGTCCCGCTCAGCGGGGCGAGCAGTTCTTC CASSPAQRGEQFF
once TRBD2 TRBJ2-7 TRBV5-1 TGCGCCAGCAGCACAACCCCTAGCGGGAGGTCCTACGAGCAGTACTTC CASSTTPSGRSYEQYF
- - TRBJ2-7 TRBV6-8 TGTGCCAGCAGTTACCTCGAGACTGCCAATAAACTCAACGAGCAGTACTTC CASSYLETANKLNEQYF
- - TRBJ2-2 TRBV5-4 TGTGCCAGCAGCTTGCTCACCGGGGAGCTGTTTTTT CASSLLTGELFF
- - TRBJ1-2 TRBV10-3 TGTGCCATCTCGGGGAGGGGCGAAACTTTGAACTATGGCTACACCTTC CAISGRGETLNYGYTF
few TRBD1 TRBJ1-4 TRBV6-5 TGTGCCAGCAGTTCTAGTGGGACAGGGTTTGAAAAACTGTTTTTT CASSSSGTGFEKLFF
once TRBD1 TRBJ1-5 TRBV5-8 TGTGCCAGCAGCAAAGACACGGGACAGGGGAGCAATCAGCCCCAGCATTTT CASSKDTGQGSNQPQHF
- - TRBJ1-1 TRBV18 TGTGCCAGCTCGCCCCGGGGGGGATCCACTGAAGCTTTCTTT CASSPRGGSTEAFF
- - TRBJ1-3 TRBV5-4 TGTGCCAGCAGTTGGAGGGGTCGGGACACCATATATTTT CASSWRGRDTIYF
- - TRBJ1-2 TRBV7-9 TGTGCCAGCAGCCCCCCGGGGGATCAGGGGACAACCTATGGCTACACCTTC CASSPPGDQGTTYGYTF
- - TRBJ2-7 TRBV6-5 TGTGCCAGCATCTTAGCGGCCACGTCCTCCTACGAGCAGTACTTC CASILAATSSYEQYF
- - TRBJ1-1 TRBV19 TGTGCCAGTAGTTCCCCGGGGGGGGCCAGTAGCACTGAAGCTTTCTTT CASSSPGGASSTEAFF
- TRBD2 TRBJ2-1 TRBV4-1 TGCGCCAGCAGCCAAGGGCGAGCGGGGTTTTACAATGAGCAGTTCTTC CASSQGRAGFYNEQFF
- TRBD2 TRBJ2-5 TRBV5-1 TGCGCCAGCAGTTCCGATAGGGGACTAGCGGGAGCGGGCGGGACCCAGTACTTC CASSSDRGLAGAGGTQYF
- - TRBJ2-7 TRBV6-6 TGTGCCAGCAGTCCTATGATGGACAGAGCCTACGAGCAGTACTTC CASSPMMDRAYEQYF
- - TRBJ1-1 TRBV5-4 TGTGCCAGCAGCTTGGGGAGAGAGGGCTTGAACACTGAAGCTTTCTTT CASSLGREGLNTEAFF
- TRBD2 TRBJ2-2 TRBV7-2 TGTGCCAGCAGCTCCGGGAGGGGGAGTGACACCGGGGAGCTGTTTTTT CASSSGRGSDTGELFF
- - TRBJ1-5 TRBV6-1 TGTGCCAGCGAAGTATTGAGGAGCAATCAGCCCCAGCATTTT CASEVLRSNQPQHF
- TRBD1 TRBJ1-2 TRBV5-4 TGTGCCAGCAGCGGACAGGGGGCCGGCTATGGCTACACCTTC CASSGQGAGYGYTF
- - TRBJ1-1 TRBV12-5 TGTGCTAGTGGTTTAACCCGCAGGGAAGCTTTCTTT CASGLTRREAFF
- - TRBJ1-5 TRBV6-1 TGTGCCAGCAGTGAAGCGAGGGTGTGGGGCAATCAGCCCCAGCATTTT CASSEARVWGNQPQHF
once TRBD2 TRBJ2-7 TRBV25-1 TGTGCCAGCAGTGAATGGGGGGCGGGAGGAAGCTACGAGCAGTACTTC CASSEWGAGGSYEQYF
- - TRBJ2-2 TRBV4-2 TGTGCCAGCAGCCAAGGGCACGGGGAGCTGTTTTTT CASSQGHGELFF
once - TRBJ2-7 TRBV19 TGTGCCAGTAGTACGCCCGGACGGACCTACGAGCAGTACTTC CASSTPGRTYEQYF
- - TRBJ1-2 TRBV6-1 TGTGCCAGCACTTCCCCGGGGGGGGGTGGCTACACCTTC CASTSPGGGGYTF
- TRBD1 TRBJ1-5 TRBV9 TGTGCCAGCAGCGTCGGGACAGGGGTTCAGCCCCAGCATTTT CASSVGTGVQPQHF
- - TRBJ1-2 TRBV10-3 TGTGCCATCAGTGAGTCTGTGGGCTCTGGCTACACCTTC CAISESVGSGYTF
once - TRBJ2-3 TRBV9 TGTGCCAGCAGCGTTTTGGGACGAGATACGCAGTATTTT CASSVLGRDTQYF
- - TRBJ2-7 TRBV5-4 TGTGCCAGCAGCTTGGGTCAGGGTAACTACGAGCAGTACTTC CASSLGQGNYEQYF
- - TRBJ2-7 TRBV7-6 TGTGCCAGCAGCTTAGAGGGCAGGGACTTTGGTCGGCAGTACTTC CASSLEGRDFGRQYF
- - TRBJ2-1 TRBV29-1 TGCAGCGTTGAAGGGGGCGGTGGCGGACCCTACAATGAGCAGTTCTTC CSVEGGGGGPYNEQFF
- TRBD2 TRBJ2-1 TRBV4-1 TGCGCCAGCAGGAAAACGGCGGCGGGAGGAGTAAATGAGCAGTTCTTC CASRKTAAGGVNEQFF
- TRBD1 TRBJ2-7 TRBV19 TGTGCCAGTAGGGTGACAGGGGCTTCCTACGAGCAGTACTTC CASRVTGASYEQYF
- - TRBJ1-2 TRBV9 TGTGCCAGCAGCGCGGGCGGCGCTAACTATGGCTACACCTTC CASSAGGANYGYTF
once - TRBJ1-1 TRBV5-1 TGCGCCAGCAGCTTGGACAGTCGGTTGAACACTGAAGCTTTCTTT CASSLDSRLNTEAFF
- TRBD2 TRBJ2-3 TRBV4-2 TGTGCCAGCAGCCAGGATCCCCGGACTAGCGGGGAGAAAGATACGCAGTATTTT CASSQDPRTSGEKDTQYF
- - TRBJ2-1 TRBV4-1 TGCGCCAGCAGCCAAGTAGCAATCGGTGGCTCCTACAATGAGCAGTTCTTC CASSQVAIGGSYNEQFF
- - TRBJ2-3 TRBV7-9 TGTGCCAGCAGCTTAGTGGAGTACCGGAGACGCACAGATACGCAGTATTTT CASSLVEYRRRTDTQYF
- TRBD1 TRBJ2-7 TRBV19 TGTGCCAGTAGTAGGACAGGAAACTCCTACGAGCAGTACTTC CASSRTGNSYEQYF